The 25 T cell receptor beta chains presented below share a single source sample, sequenced in a study of early T cells in non-severe SARS-CoV-2 infection. TCRdb re-analysed the 5' RACE reads in MiXCR, keeping a single row per CDR3 protein. Here the sample spans 69,000 or so distinct CDR3 sequences, roughly an eighth being singletons. The sequenced sample was whole blood. The receptors shown here come from an adult who was a healthcare worker with PCR-confirmed SARS-CoV-2 infection or an uninfected control (not recorded which).

This clonotype was found a few times. This chain connects TRBV30 to TRBJ2-1; D may match TRBD1 or TRBD2 (5 bases each). The CDR3 has 12 residues. V was cut by 2 bases and J by 10 bases, with 12 bases left in between. Germline CDR1 is GTSNPN and CDR2 is SVGIG (reference sequence). CDR3 bases: TGTGCCTGGAGTCCCGGCTGGGGGGAGCAGTTCTTC. Amino acid sequence: CAWSPGWGEQFF. The variable domain in full, completed from reference TRBV30 and TRBJ2-1, reads SQTIHQWPATLVQPVGSPLSLECTVEGTSNPNLYWYRQAAGRGLQLLFYSVGIGQISSEVPQNLSASRPQDRQFILSSKKLLLSDSGFYLCAWSPGWGEQFFGPGTRLTVL.

The genes are TRBV20-1 and TRBJ2-7, with a possible D match to TRBD2 (6 bases). The germline V gene has CDR1 DFQATT and CDR2 SNEGSKA (reference sequence). There are 14 residues in the CDR3. The V and J ends lost 0 bases and 5 bases respectively, with 14 bases between them. In DNA, the CDR3 is TGCAGTGCTAGAGATGGCGGGGTCCTGAACGAGCAGTACTTC. Its translation: CSARDGGVLNEQYF.

This rearrangement joins TRBV29-1 to TRBJ2-7, with a weak D call TRBD2 (7 bases). Germline CDR1 SQVTM, CDR2 ANQGSEA. CDR3 length: 15 residues. Trimming took 7 bases from V and 4 from J, leaving 23 bases between them. CDR3 region: CSGARWQGTMYEQYF. DNA for the CDR3: TGCAGCGGGGCGAGGTGGCAGGGGACTATGTACGAGCAGTACTTC.

This chain uses TRBV10-3 with TRBJ2-1; D unresolved. The ends were cut back, 3 bases at V and 0 bases at J, with 12 bases in the middle. The CDR3 has 16 amino acids. The germline CDR1 and CDR2 sequences are ENHRY and SYGVKD. The CDR3 DNA sequence: TGTGCCATCAGTGACACAAAGGGAAACTCCTACAATGAGCAGTTCTTC. Translated, it gives CAISDTKGNSYNEQFF.

The chain is built from TRBV7-6 and TRBJ2-1, with TRBD1 identical over 7 bases. Unmatched junction bases numbered 1, after V lost 0 bases and J lost 5 bases. CDR3 length: 14 residues. Germline values: CDR1 SGHVS, CDR2 FNYEAQ. CDR3 sequence reads: CASSLAGQNNEQFF. In nucleotides, the CDR3 is TGTGCCAGCAGCTTAGCGGGACAGAACAATGAGCAGTTCTTC.

This clonotype has a count of ten or more. CDR3 nucleotide sequence: TGTGCCAGCAGTCCGGACTTCCAAGAGACCCAGTACTTC. Translated, it gives CASSPDFQETQYF. The J gene is TRBJ2-5, the V gene TRBV2; a possible D gene is TRBD2 (5 bases). Looked up from germline, CDR1 is SNHLY and CDR2 is FYNNEI. V was cut by 5 bases and J by 1 base, with 8 bases left in between. This CDR3 region has 13 residues.

This chain uses TRBV25-1 with TRBJ2-1; D gene unclear. The ends were cut back, 0 bases at V and 4 bases at J, with 7 bases in the middle. The V gene's germline CDR1 is MGHDK and CDR2 SYGVNS. This CDR3 has 14 residues. CDR3 protein: CASSEYRPYNEQFF. For the CDR3, the DNA is TGTGCCAGCAGTGAATATAGGCCTTACAATGAGCAGTTCTTC.

This rearrangement joins TRBV6-2 or TRBV6-3 to TRBJ2-7; the D is unclear. Germline CDR1 and CDR2: MNHEY and SVGEGT. CDR3 length equals 14 residues. Trimming took off 2 bases at V and 6 bases at J, with 14 bases between the two ends. The CDR3 nucleotides are TGTGCCAGCAGTTACAGGCCGTCTGCTCCCGAGCAGTACTTC. The encoded protein is CASSYRPSAPEQYF.

This clonotype occurred many times. This chain joins TRBV5-1 and TRBJ1-1; no reliable D call. The CDR3 has 13 residues. The V gene's germline CDR1 is SGHRS and CDR2 YFSETQ. Trimming took 4 bases from V and 1 from J, leaving 8 bases between them. The CDR3 DNA is TGCGCCAGCAGCCCTTGGACGAACACTGAAGCTTTCTTT. It is translated as CASSPWTNTEAFF.

This clonotype occurred many times. The chain links TRBV6-5 to TRBJ2-1, with 12 bases lining up with TRBD2. The V gene end was trimmed by 10 bases and the J gene end by 1 base; junction bases not matched to a gene: 5. Per germline, CDR1 MNHEY and CDR2 SVGAGI. The CDR3 is made up of 15 amino acids. In DNA, the CDR3 is TGTGCCACCAAACTAGCGGGAGGATCCTACAATGAGCAGTTCTTC. This translates into CATKLAGGSYNEQFF.

The chain combines TRBV12-3 or TRBV12-4 with TRBJ1-6; no definite D call. The CDR3 covers 14 residues. The V and J ends lost 6 bases and 7 bases respectively, with 13 bases between them. The CDR3 reads CASSALGINSPLHF. In nucleotides, the CDR3 is TGTGCCAGCAGCGCTCTGGGGATCAATTCACCCCTCCACTTT.

This clonotype was seen at least ten times. The chain links TRBV6-6 to TRBJ2-7, with 8 bases lining up with TRBD2. V shed 2 bases, J shed 6 bases, and the junction held 9 bases outside the gene matches. The CDR3 runs 15 residues. Germline-derived CDR1 and CDR2 are MNHNY and SVGAGI (reference sequence). The CDR3 loop is CASSYSAGGSPEQYF. CDR3 nucleotide sequence: TGTGCCAGCAGTTACAGTGCGGGAGGTTCCCCCGAGCAGTACTTC.

The rearrangement uses TRBV25-1 and TRBJ2-7, with D hard to call. Trimming took off 8 bases at V and 0 bases at J, with 11 bases between the two ends. The CDR3 consists of 13 residues. Looked up from germline, CDR1 is MGHDK and CDR2 is SYGVNS. In nucleotides, the CDR3 is TGTGCCAGCTGCTCAACAGTCTCCTACGAGCAGTACTTC. Amino acid sequence: CASCSTVSYEQYF.

This clonotype occurred a few times. The J gene is TRBJ2-5, the V gene TRBV29-1, with TRBD2 matching 11 bases. Germline V lookup: CDR1 SQVTM, CDR2 ANQGSEA. The trim removed 6 bases at V and 3 bases at J, leaving 3 bases unmatched. The CDR3 has 13 residues. Written as DNA, the CDR3 is TGCAGCGTGCCGGGACTAGCGGAAGAGACCCAGTACTTC. Residues: CSVPGLAEETQYF.

In its sample, this clonotype was seen a few times. This rearrangement joins TRBV7-3 to TRBJ1-4, with D unclear. Germline CDR1 is SGHTA and CDR2 is FQGTGA. Trimming stripped 5 bases from V and 6 bases from J, with 10 bases between. This CDR3 region has 13 residues. In DNA form, the CDR3 reads TGTGCCAGCAGCCCGGGCCCGGATGAAAAACTGTTTTTT. Translating it yields CASSPGPDEKLFF.

In its sample, this clonotype was seen a few times. The rearrangement links TRBV6-1 to TRBJ2-5; no firm D call. CDR1 is MNHNS, CDR2 SASEGT, per germline. The CDR3 is 11 residues long. V was trimmed by 4 bases and J by 7 bases, leaving 7 bases between them. Written as DNA, the CDR3 is TGTGCCAGCAGTGCCTCTACGACCCAGTACTTC. It is translated as CASSASTTQYF.

This clonotype was counted a few times. The chain uses TRBV6-1 and TRBJ1-3, with unresolved D. Per germline, CDR1 MNHNS and CDR2 SASEGT. The CDR3 consists of 13 residues. Trimming took 7 bases from V and 0 from J, leaving 7 bases between them. CDR3 nucleotide sequence: TGTGCCAGCATGAGCAACTCTGGAAACACCATATATTTT. Protein product: CASMSNSGNTIYF.

This clonotype was seen a few times. The gene calls are TRBV6-6 and TRBJ1-2; D uncertain. Germline CDR1 and CDR2: MNHNY and SVGAGI (reference sequence). The CDR3 has 15 residues. Trimming pared 6 bases from V and 4 bases from J, leaving 18 bases between. The CDR3 loop is CASSPVGGSSYGYTF. The CDR3 DNA sequence: TGTGCCAGCAGCCCCGTCGGAGGGAGTTCCTATGGCTACACCTTC.

This clonotype was picked up many times. The V and J genes are TRBV24-1 and TRBJ2-1, with D tentatively TRBD1 or TRBD2 (6 bases each). Germline CDR1 KGHDR, CDR2 SFDVKD. Trimming cost V 2 bases and J 9 bases, with 13 bases left between them. The CDR3 loop spans 14 amino acids. The CDR3 bases are TGTGCCACCAGTGATTCATTTAGGGGGGCTGAGCAGTTCTTC. Amino acids: CATSDSFRGAEQFF.

This clonotype was seen more than once but under ten times. V is TRBV12-3 or TRBV12-4 and J is TRBJ1-1; D not certain. Deletions cut 7 bases from V and 0 bases from J, with 12 bases between. CDR3 length: 14 residues. CDR3 sequence (DNA): TGTGCCAGCACCCTAGGAACTATGAACACTGAAGCTTTCTTT. It is translated as CASTLGTMNTEAFF.

This chain uses TRBV7-3 with TRBJ1-1, with a weak D call TRBD1 (5 bases). The V gene's germline CDR1 is SGHTA and CDR2 FQGTGA. Trimming stripped 6 bases from V and 1 base from J, with 9 bases between. CDR3 length: 13 amino acids. CDR3 amino acids: CASRRDENTEAFF. CDR3 DNA sequence: TGTGCCAGCAGGCGGGACGAGAACACTGAAGCTTTCTTT.

This clonotype showed up many times. V gene TRBV9 combines with J gene TRBJ2-2; D might be TRBD2 (6 bases). CDR3 length: 15 amino acids. The ends were cut back, 0 bases at V and 6 bases at J, with 12 bases in the middle. Germline CDR1 is SGDLS and CDR2 is YYNGEE. CDR3 DNA: TGTGCCAGCAGCGTAGCGGCGGGGTCCTCCGGGGAGCTGTTTTTT. Its translation: CASSVAAGSSGELFF.

This clonotype showed up many times. This chain connects TRBV5-1 to TRBJ2-5; TRBD1 matches at 7 bases. This CDR3 has 13 amino acids. CDR1 and CDR2 from the germline V gene are SGHRS and YFSETQ. J gave up 5 bases and V 4 bases, and 5 bases lay outside the gene matches. The CDR3 DNA follows: TGCGCCAGCAGCACCGACAGGGTTGAGACCCAGTACTTC. Protein product: CASSTDRVETQYF.

This clonotype has a handful of counts. The chain carries TRBV19 and TRBJ2-2, with D unclear. The V gene's germline CDR1 is LNHDA and CDR2 SQIVND (reference sequence). The germline V and J ends were trimmed by 1 base and 6 bases, with 9 bases remaining between them. The CDR3 loop spans 14 amino acids. The CDR3 nucleotides read TGTGCCAGTAGTATAGTGCCGGGCGCCGGGGAGCTGTTTTTT. Amino acids: CASSIVPGAGELFF.

This clonotype was detected many times. J is TRBJ1-1 and V is TRBV9, with D hard to call. This CDR3 spans 14 amino acids. Germline CDR1 SGDLS, CDR2 YYNGEE. V lost 0 bases and J lost 5, with 11 bases in between. In DNA form, the CDR3 reads TGTGCCAGCAGCGTAGAAGGAGGGAGGACTGAAGCTTTCTTT. Protein: CASSVEGGRTEAFF.